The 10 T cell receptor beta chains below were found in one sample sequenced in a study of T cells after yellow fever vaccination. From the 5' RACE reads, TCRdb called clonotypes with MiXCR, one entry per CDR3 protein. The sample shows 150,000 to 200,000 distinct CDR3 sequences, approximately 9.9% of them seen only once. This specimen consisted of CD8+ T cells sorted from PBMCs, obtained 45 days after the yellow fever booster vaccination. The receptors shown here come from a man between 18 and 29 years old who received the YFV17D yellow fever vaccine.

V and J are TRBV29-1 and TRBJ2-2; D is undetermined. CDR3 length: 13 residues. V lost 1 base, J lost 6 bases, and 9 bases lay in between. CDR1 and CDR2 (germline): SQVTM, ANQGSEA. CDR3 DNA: TGCAGCGTTGAAGCAGAAAGCTCCGGGGAGCTGTTTTTT. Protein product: CSVEAESSGELFF.

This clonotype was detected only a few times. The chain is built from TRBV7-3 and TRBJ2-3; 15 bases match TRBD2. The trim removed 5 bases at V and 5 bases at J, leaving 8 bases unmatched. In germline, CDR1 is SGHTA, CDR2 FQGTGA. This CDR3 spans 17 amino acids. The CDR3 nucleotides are TGTGCCAGCAGCCCTTGGACTAGCGGGGGGGCGGAAGATACGCAGTATTTT. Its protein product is CASSPWTSGGAEDTQYF. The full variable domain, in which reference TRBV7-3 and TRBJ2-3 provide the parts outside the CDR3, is GAGVSQTPSNKVTEKGKYVELRCDPISGHTALYWYRQSLGQGPEFLIYFQGTGAADDSGLPNDRFFAVRPEGSVSTLKIQRTERGDSAVYLCASSPWTSGGAEDTQYFGPGTRLTVL.

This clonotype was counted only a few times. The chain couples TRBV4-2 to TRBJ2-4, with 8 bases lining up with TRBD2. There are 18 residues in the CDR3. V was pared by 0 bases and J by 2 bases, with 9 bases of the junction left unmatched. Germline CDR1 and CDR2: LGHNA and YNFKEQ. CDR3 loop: CASSQDEASGLPKNIQYF. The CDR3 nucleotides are TGTGCCAGCAGCCAAGATGAGGCTAGCGGGTTGCCCAAAAACATTCAGTACTTC.

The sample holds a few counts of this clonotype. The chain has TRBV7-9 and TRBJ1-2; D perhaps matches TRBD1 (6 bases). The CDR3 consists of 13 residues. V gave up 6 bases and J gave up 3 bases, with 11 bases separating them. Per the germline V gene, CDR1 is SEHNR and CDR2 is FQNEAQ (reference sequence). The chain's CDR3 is CASRTGLDYGYTF. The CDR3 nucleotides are TGTGCCAGCAGGACAGGCTTAGACTATGGCTACACCTTC.

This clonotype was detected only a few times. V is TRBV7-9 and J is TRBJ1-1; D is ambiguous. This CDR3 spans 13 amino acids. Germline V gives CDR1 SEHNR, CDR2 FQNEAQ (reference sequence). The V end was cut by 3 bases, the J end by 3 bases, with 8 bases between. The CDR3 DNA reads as TGTGCCAGCAGCTTGGGAAGTGACACTGAAGCTTTCTTT. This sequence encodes CASSLGSDTEAFF.

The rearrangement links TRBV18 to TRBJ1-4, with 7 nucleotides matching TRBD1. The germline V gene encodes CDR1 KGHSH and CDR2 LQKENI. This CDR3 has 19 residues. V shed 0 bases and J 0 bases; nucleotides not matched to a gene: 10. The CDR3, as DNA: TGTGCCAGCTCACCACCGAAGACAGGGCTCCCTGCAACTAATGAAAAACTGTTTTTT. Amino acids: CASSPPKTGLPATNEKLFF.

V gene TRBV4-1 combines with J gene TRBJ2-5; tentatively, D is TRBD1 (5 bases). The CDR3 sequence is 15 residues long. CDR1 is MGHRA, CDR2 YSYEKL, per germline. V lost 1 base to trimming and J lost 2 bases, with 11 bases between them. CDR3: CASSQVLGPQETQYF. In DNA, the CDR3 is TGCGCCAGCAGCCAAGTATTGGGGCCACAAGAGACCCAGTACTTC.

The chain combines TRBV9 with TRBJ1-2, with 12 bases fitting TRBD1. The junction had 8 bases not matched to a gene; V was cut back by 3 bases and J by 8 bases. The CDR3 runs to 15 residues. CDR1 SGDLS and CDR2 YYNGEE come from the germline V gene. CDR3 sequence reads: CASSEPGQGARGYTF. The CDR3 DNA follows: TGTGCCAGCAGCGAACCGGGACAGGGGGCAAGAGGCTACACCTTC.

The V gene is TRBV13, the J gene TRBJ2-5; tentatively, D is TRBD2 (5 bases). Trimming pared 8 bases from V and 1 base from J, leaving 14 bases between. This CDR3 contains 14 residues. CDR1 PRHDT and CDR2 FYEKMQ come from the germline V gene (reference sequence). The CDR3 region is CASATGIAQETQYF. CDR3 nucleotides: TGTGCCAGCGCGACGGGGATCGCCCAAGAGACCCAGTACTTC.

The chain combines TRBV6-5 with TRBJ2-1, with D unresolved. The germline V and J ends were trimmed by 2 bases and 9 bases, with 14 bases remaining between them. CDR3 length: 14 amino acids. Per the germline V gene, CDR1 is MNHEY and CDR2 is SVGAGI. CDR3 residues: CASSYRVRVFEQFF. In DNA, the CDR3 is TGTGCCAGCAGTTACAGGGTACGAGTATTTGAGCAGTTCTTC.